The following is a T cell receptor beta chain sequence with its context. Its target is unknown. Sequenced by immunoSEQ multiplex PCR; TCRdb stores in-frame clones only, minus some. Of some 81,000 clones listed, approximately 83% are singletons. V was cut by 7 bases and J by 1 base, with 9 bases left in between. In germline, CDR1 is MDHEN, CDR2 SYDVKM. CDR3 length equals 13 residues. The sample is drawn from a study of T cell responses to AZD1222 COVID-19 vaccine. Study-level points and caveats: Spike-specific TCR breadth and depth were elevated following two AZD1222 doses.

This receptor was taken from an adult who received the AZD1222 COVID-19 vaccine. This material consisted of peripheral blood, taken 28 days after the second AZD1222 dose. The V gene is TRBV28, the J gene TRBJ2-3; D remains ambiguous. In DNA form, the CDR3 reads TGTGCCAGCACTATCAGCGGCACAGATACGCAGTATTTT. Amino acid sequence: CASTISGTDTQYF.